These 8 T cell receptor beta chains were sequenced from one sample in a study of Graves' ophthalmopathy and Graves' hyperthyroidism (dated by TCRdb to between 2018 and 2020). Instrument used: Illumina HiSeq 2000. For repertoire sequencing, TCR beta CDR3 regions were amplified from RNA transcripts. HTBI primers and the Qiagen OneStep RT-PCR kit were used in a first-round RT-PCR, which was followed by a second-round multiplex PCR, size selection and purification. Using fastp trimming at Q25 and MiXCR clonotype assembly, TCRdb reanalyzed the public sequencing data and kept in-frame beta chains. Each record represents a unique CDR3 protein, reported with the most common genes and DNA among its rows. This sample comprises 400,000 or so distinct CDR3 sequences, 15% to 20% of them detected only once. The ten largest clonotypes hold 2.4% of the sample. Material: peripheral blood. These receptors were collected from an adult woman with stable Graves' hyperthyroidism.

This clonotype was observed a handful of times. This chain connects TRBV11-2 to TRBJ2-5, with 12 bases matching TRBD2. The V gene end was trimmed by 0 bases and the J gene end by 4 bases; junction bases not matched to a gene: 0. The CDR3 has 15 residues. Germline-derived CDR1 and CDR2 are SGHAT and FQNNGV. Here the CDR3 reads CASSLELAGGETQYF. Written as DNA, the CDR3 is TGTGCCAGCAGCTTAGAACTAGCGGGAGGAGAGACCCAGTACTTC.

This chain joins TRBV20-1 and TRBJ2-5, with TRBD2 matching 10 bases. Trimming at V came to 0 bases and at J to 5 bases, leaving 12 bases not matched to a gene. From germline, CDR1 is DFQATT and CDR2 SNEGSKA (reference sequence). CDR3 length: 17 amino acids. The DNA of the CDR3 is TGCAGTGCTAGAGATGGGGCTAGCGGGAGTTCGGAGGAGACCCAGTACTTC. Translated, it gives CSARDGASGSSEETQYF.

In its sample, this clonotype was seen many times. The chain couples TRBV12-3 or TRBV12-4 to TRBJ1-2; no clear D. The V end was cut by 4 bases, the J end by 4 bases, with 7 bases between. This CDR3 has 12 residues. The CDR3 region is CASSSSIYGYTF. DNA of the CDR3: TGTGCCAGCAGTTCCAGCATCTATGGCTACACCTTC.

This clonotype has ten or more counts. This likely comes from a read error, as the CDR3 has no conserved phenylalanine or tryptophan at its end. The gene calls are TRBV6-1 and TRBJ1-6; no definite D call. Germline V gene lookup returns CDR1 MNHNS and CDR2 SASEGT. The CDR3 spans 15 residues. V was shortened by 7 bases and J by 0 bases, with 10 bases between the two germline ends. The CDR3 sequence: CASTRSPSYNSPLHL. For the CDR3, the DNA is TGTGCCAGCACAAGATCACCCTCCTATAATTCACCCCTCCACCTT.

This clonotype was detected only once. The CDR3 reads CATSSEQGQSGNTIYF. CDR3 sequence (DNA): TGTGCCACCAGTTCCGAACAGGGACAATCTGGAAACACCATATATTTT. This rearrangement joins TRBV24-1 to TRBJ1-3; the D gene is possibly TRBD1 (6 bases). Germline values: CDR1 KGHDR, CDR2 SFDVKD. The CDR3 runs to 16 residues. The ends were cut back, 6 bases at V and 1 base at J, with 15 bases in the middle.

This clonotype was picked up many times. The genes are TRBV20-1 and TRBJ2-5; D is undetermined. The germline CDR1 and CDR2 sequences are DFQATT and SNEGSKA (reference sequence). The CDR3 loop spans 13 amino acids. V was trimmed by 3 bases and J by 1 base, leaving 9 bases between them. The DNA of the CDR3 is TGCAGTGCTAGTTCTTCAGGCCAAGAGACCCAGTACTTC. Its translation is CSASSSGQETQYF.

Many counts were recorded for this clonotype. This chain connects TRBV27 to TRBJ2-4; no clear D gene. V dropped 1 base and J dropped 1 base, with 2 bases sitting between them. The CDR3 extends over 13 amino acids. Germline lookup yields CDR1 MNHEY and CDR2 SMNVEV (reference sequence). CDR3 in amino acids: CASSLFAKNIQYF. CDR3 DNA sequence: TGTGCCAGCAGTTTATTCGCCAAAAACATTCAGTACTTC.

Turning to this clonotype: This sequence may be a read error, since a much larger clone differs from it by one base. The chain carries TRBV4-1 and TRBJ2-7; no definite D call. Germline loops: CDR1 MGHRA, CDR2 YSYEKL. CDR3 length: 15 residues. CDR3 amino acids: CASSQDWVTTYERYF. CDR3 sequence (DNA): TGCGCCAGCAGCCAAGATTGGGTCACTACCTACGAGCGGTACTTC.